This record concerns one T cell receptor (beta chain) sequence. The antigen is unknown. This sample stems from a study of T cell responses to AZD1222 COVID-19 vaccine. V shed 5 bases and J shed 3 bases, with 13 bases lying between them. Germline V gene lookup returns CDR1 MDHEN and CDR2 SYDVKM. This CDR3 has 14 amino acids. Repertoires were generated with immunoSEQ multiplex PCR, while TCRdb's copy carries only in-frame clones and drops some. The sample yields about 52,000 clones, approximately 90% seen once. Study outcomes and limitations: Scientists sampled the repertoires only once the peak T cell response had passed. Nearly half of the spike-specific TCRs reportedly recognize variant regions that carry no mutations. When two AZD1222 doses had been given, Spike-specific TCR breadth and depth rose.

This chain joins TRBV28 and TRBJ1-1, with D unclear. This sample comprised peripheral blood, obtained 28 days after the second AZD1222 dose. The sequence was obtained from an adult who received the AZD1222 COVID-19 vaccine. In nucleotides, the CDR3 is TGTGCCAGCAGTCCTAGACCGAGCTACACTGAAGCTTTCTTT. Its translation is CASSPRPSYTEAFF.